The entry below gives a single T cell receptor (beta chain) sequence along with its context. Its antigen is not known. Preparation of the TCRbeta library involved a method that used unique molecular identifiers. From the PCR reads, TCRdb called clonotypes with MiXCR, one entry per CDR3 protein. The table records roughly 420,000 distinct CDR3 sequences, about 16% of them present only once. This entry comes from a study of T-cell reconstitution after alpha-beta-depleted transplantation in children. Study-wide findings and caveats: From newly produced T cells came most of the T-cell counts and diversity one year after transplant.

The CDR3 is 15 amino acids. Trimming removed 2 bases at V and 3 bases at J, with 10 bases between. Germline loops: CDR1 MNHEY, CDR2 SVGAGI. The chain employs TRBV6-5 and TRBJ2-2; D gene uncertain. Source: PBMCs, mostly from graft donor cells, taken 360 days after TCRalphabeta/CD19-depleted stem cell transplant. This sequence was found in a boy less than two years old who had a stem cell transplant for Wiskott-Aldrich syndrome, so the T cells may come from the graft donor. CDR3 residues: CASSYLGSYTGELFF. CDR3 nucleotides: TGTGCCAGCAGTTACCTCGGATCCTACACCGGGGAGCTGTTTTTT.